One sample yielded the 4 T cell receptor beta chains listed below, sequenced in a study of T cell responses to AZD1222 COVID-19 vaccine. The assay was immunoSEQ multiplex PCR, and TCRdb's table has in-frame clones only and misses some. The sample holds over 60,000 clones, around 80% seen once. The specimen was peripheral blood, collected 28 days after the second AZD1222 dose. These receptors all come from an adult who received the AZD1222 COVID-19 vaccine.

The chain employs TRBV7-8 and TRBJ2-7, with D perhaps TRBD1 (6 bases). This CDR3 has 13 residues. CDR1 and CDR2 (germline): SGHVS, FQNEAQ. V lost 5 bases and J lost 6, with 14 bases in between. The CDR3 DNA reads TGTGCCAGCAGCGCCGCGGACAGAGGCGAGCAGTACTTC. This codes for CASSAADRGEQYF.

The chain is built from TRBV28 and TRBJ2-7; possibly TRBD1 for D (5 bases). CDR1 is MDHEN, CDR2 SYDVKM, per germline. V lost 6 bases, J lost 5 bases, and 11 bases lay in between. This CDR3 contains 12 residues. CDR3 nucleotide sequence: TGTGCCAGCAGAACCGACAGCGACGAGCAGTACTTC. It translates to CASRTDSDEQYF.

This chain links TRBV24-1 with TRBJ2-5, with D possibly TRBD2 on 6 matching bases. CDR3 length: 16 residues. Looked up from germline, CDR1 is KGHDR and CDR2 is SFDVKD. Trimming cost V 3 bases and J 7 bases, with 20 bases left between them. CDR3 sequence reads: CATSDRETPLYWTQYF. The DNA for the CDR3 is TGTGCCACCAGTGATCGGGAGACTCCTTTGTATTGGACCCAGTACTTC.

The chain employs TRBV5-1 and TRBJ1-2, with 8 bases that match TRBD1. V gave up 4 bases and J gave up 4 bases; unmatched junction bases: 6. Germline values: CDR1 SGHRS, CDR2 YFSETQ. The CDR3 contains 14 residues. The CDR3 here is CASSPGTGRYGYTF. The CDR3, as DNA: TGCGCCAGCAGCCCCGGGACAGGCCGCTATGGCTACACCTTC.